This TCR beta chain was captured by sequencing in a study of T cell repertoires in cytomegalovirus infection. Study-wide context: Carrying CMV and the relevant HLA type showed in public TCR beta signatures.

Broader study findings: HLA-C-restricted, CMV-specific TCR beta clonotypes were dominant ex vivo. Based on cumulative public TCR beta family frequency, carriers of CMV plus the relevant HLA were identified.

TCRdb analysed the reads with MiXCR anew, one entry per CDR3 protein. Of 160,000 or so distinct CDR3 sequences detected, 15% to 20% appear once; the ten largest clones hold 18%. Concerning this clonotype itself: Its antigen is unknown.

This clonotype originated in a human donor in good health (CMV status not recorded). Some clones in this sample may be carry-over from other donors' samples. Sequences were obtained from CD8+ T cells from PBMCs.

The CDR3 spells CASGQGNSPLHF. CDR3 nucleotides: TGTGCCAGTGGACAGGGTAATTCACCCCTCCACTTT. This chain links TRBV12-3 or TRBV12-4 with TRBJ1-6, with 8 positions matching TRBD1. The trim removed 9 bases at V and 6 bases at J, leaving 1 base unmatched. The CDR3 has 12 residues.